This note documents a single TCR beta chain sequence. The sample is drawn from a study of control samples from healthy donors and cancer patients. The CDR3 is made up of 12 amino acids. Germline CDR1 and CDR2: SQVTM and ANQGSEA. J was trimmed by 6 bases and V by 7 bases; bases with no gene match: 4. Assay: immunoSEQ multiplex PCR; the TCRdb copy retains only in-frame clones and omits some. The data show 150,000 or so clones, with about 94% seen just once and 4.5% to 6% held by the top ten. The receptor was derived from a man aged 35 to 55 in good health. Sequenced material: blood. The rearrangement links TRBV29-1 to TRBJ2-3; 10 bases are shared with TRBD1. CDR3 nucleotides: TGCAGCGCCGGGACAGGGGCTGATACGCAGTATTTT. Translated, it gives CSAGTGADTQYF.